This passage covers 16 T cell receptor beta chains from one sample sequenced in a study of identical twins. TCRdb fed the 5' RACE reads into MiXCR, producing one record per CDR3 protein. The data hold around 230,000 distinct CDR3 sequences, with around 10% observed a single time. The specimen was memory (CD45RO+) T cells sorted from blood. The source of these receptors is a woman aged 18-29 years in good health.

This clonotype was seen ten or more times. V and J are TRBV10-3 and TRBJ2-3, with 7 bases lining up with TRBD1. The junction had 5 bases not matched to a gene; V was cut back by 6 bases and J by 2 bases. The CDR3 sequence is 14 residues long. Germline V gives CDR1 ENHRY, CDR2 SYGVKD. CDR3 sequence (DNA): TGTGCCATCAGCCCGGGACAGATCACAGATACGCAGTATTTT. Its translation is CAISPGQITDTQYF.

This clonotype appeared a few times. V usage is TRBV5-1 and J usage is TRBJ2-3, with 11 positions matching TRBD2. Germline loops: CDR1 SGHRS, CDR2 YFSETQ. The CDR3 length is 17 residues. V gave up 3 bases and J gave up 5 bases; unmatched junction bases: 11. The CDR3 loop reads CASSSVIAGGLEDTQYF. DNA of the CDR3: TGCGCCAGCAGCTCGGTCATAGCGGGGGGGCTGGAAGATACGCAGTATTTT.

This clonotype showed up just a few times. This chain uses TRBV5-5 with TRBJ2-7; D unresolved. Looked up from germline, CDR1 is SGHKS and CDR2 is YYEKEE (reference sequence). The CDR3 sequence is 15 residues long. V lost 6 bases, J lost 3 bases, and 19 bases lay in between. The CDR3 is CASTLGATSIYEQYF. In DNA form, the CDR3 reads TGTGCCAGCACCCTCGGCGCTACCTCCATCTACGAGCAGTACTTC. Using reference TRBV5-5 and TRBJ2-7 for the parts outside the CDR3, the full variable domain is DAGVTQSPTHLIKTRGQQVTLRCSPISGHKSVSWYQQVLGQGPQFIFQYYEKEERGRGNFPDRFSARQFPNYSSELNVNALLLGDSALYLCASTLGATSIYEQYFGPGTRLTVT.

This clonotype came up a few times. The chain recombines TRBV19 with TRBJ2-4; 8 bases fit TRBD2. The V gene's germline CDR1 is LNHDA and CDR2 SQIVND (reference sequence). The CDR3 has 15 residues. V dropped 5 bases and J dropped 5; count of bases not matched to a gene: 8. The DNA of the CDR3 is TGTGCCAGTAGTTCCGGGACGGGAGGGGAAAACATTCAGTACTTC. Encoded protein: CASSSGTGGENIQYF.

This clonotype was seen at least ten times. The chain uses TRBV10-3 and TRBJ2-3, with TRBD1 matching 7 bases. This CDR3 is 14 amino acids long. Trimming took 6 bases from V and 0 from J; bases not matched to a gene: 3. CDR1 is ENHRY, CDR2 SYGVKD, per germline. The CDR3 bases are TGTGCCATCAGAGGACAGGCTAGCACAGATACGCAGTATTTT. This sequence encodes CAIRGQASTDTQYF.

This clonotype was picked up many times. The J gene is TRBJ2-5, the V gene TRBV12-3 or TRBV12-4; D uncertain. CDR3 length: 10 amino acids. Trimming shortened V by 6 bases and J by 7 bases, and 6 bases separated the two germline ends. As DNA, the CDR3 is TGTGCCAGCAGCCTGGGGACCCAGTACTTC. Translating it yields CASSLGTQYF.

This clonotype was detected ten times or more. The CDR3 region has the DNA TGTGCCACCAGCAGGGACAGAGGGGCGGTCGGGCCCCAGCATTTT. It encodes CATSRDRGAVGPQHF. The rearrangement joins TRBV15 to TRBJ1-5; maybe TRBD1 (6 bases). The CDR3 has 15 residues. CDR1 LNHNV and CDR2 YYDKDF come from the germline V gene (reference sequence). Trimming shortened V by 3 bases and J by 9 bases, and 18 bases separated the two germline ends.

There are many counts of this clonotype. The chain recombines TRBV20-1 with TRBJ2-4; no firm D call. The CDR3 is made up of 14 amino acids. V lost 1 base to trimming and J lost 0 bases, with 7 bases between them. Germline V CDR1 and CDR2: DFQATT, SNEGSKA (reference sequence). CDR3 residues: CSARAQLAKNIQYF. For the CDR3, the DNA is TGCAGTGCTAGAGCCCAGCTAGCCAAAAACATTCAGTACTTC.

This clonotype appeared a few times. The chain has TRBV3-1 and TRBJ1-4; tentative D call: TRBD1 (6 bases). V was pared by 0 bases and J by 8 bases, with 19 bases between. Germline values: CDR1 LGHDT, CDR2 YNNKEL (reference sequence). CDR3 length: 17 residues. The CDR3 here is CASSQERLPTGGEKLFF. The CDR3, as DNA: TGTGCCAGCAGCCAAGAAAGACTGCCGACAGGCGGAGAAAAACTGTTTTTT.

This clonotype came up a few times. The chain has TRBV20-1 and TRBJ2-1; a weak D match, TRBD1 (5 bases). CDR3 length equals 15 residues. V lost 6 bases and J lost 7, with 22 bases in between. The germline V gene encodes CDR1 DFQATT and CDR2 SNEGSKA (reference sequence). The CDR3 loop reads CSALVGQGLGNEQFF. The CDR3 nucleotides read TGCAGTGCCTTAGTGGGGCAGGGTTTAGGAAATGAGCAGTTCTTC.

CDR3 protein: CASSPPGAYYEQYF. The CDR3 DNA sequence: TGTGCCAGCAGCCCCCCCGGGGCCTACTACGAGCAGTACTTC. The V call is TRBV11-2, the J call TRBJ2-7; TRBD1 or TRBD2 may be the D gene (5 bases each). The length of the CDR3 is 14 residues. Germline CDR1 reads SGHAT; CDR2 reads FQNNGV. Trimming removed 5 bases at V and 3 bases at J, with 14 bases between.

This clonotype was found a few times. This chain links TRBV7-2 with TRBJ2-4, with 13 bases lining up with TRBD2. The junction had 7 bases not matched to a gene; V was cut back by 2 bases and J by 9 bases. CDR1 SGHTA and CDR2 FQGNSA come from the germline V gene. The length of the CDR3 is 16 residues. CDR3 nucleotides: TGTGCCAGCAGCTTAAGGACTAGCGGGAGTACAGGCATTCAGTACTTC. Its translation is CASSLRTSGSTGIQYF.

This clonotype was counted at least ten times. CDR3 nucleotides: TGCAGTGCTAGGAAGCTGAGTAGCTCCTACAATGAGCAGTTCTTC. Its translation is CSARKLSSSYNEQFF. The rearrangement joins TRBV20-1 to TRBJ2-1; the D is unclear. CDR1 is DFQATT, CDR2 SNEGSKA, per germline (reference sequence). This CDR3 comprises 15 residues. Trimming stripped 3 bases from V and 0 bases from J, with 12 bases between.

The rearrangement links TRBV4-3 to TRBJ2-3; D tentatively reads TRBD1 or TRBD2 (6 bases each). Trimming stripped 0 bases from V and 7 bases from J, with 20 bases between. This CDR3 has 17 amino acids. Germline V CDR1 and CDR2: LGHNA, YSLEER. The CDR3 bases are TGCGCCAGCAGCCAAGAGGGGGGAACCAGGGGTAGGAATACGCAGTATTTT. Its translation is CASSQEGGTRGRNTQYF.

A few counts support this clonotype. The chain has TRBV3-1 and TRBJ2-5; maybe TRBD2 (5 bases). Germline CDR1 and CDR2: LGHDT and YNNKEL (reference sequence). The CDR3 has 14 amino acids. With 3 bases removed from V and 2 bases from J, the gap between germline ends came to 10 bases. The CDR3 DNA sequence: TGTGCCAGCAGCCATAAGCGGTTACAAGAGACCCAGTACTTC. Translation gives CASSHKRLQETQYF.

This clonotype was found many times. The chain recombines TRBV7-2 with TRBJ2-4; D is unclear. Trimming took 4 bases from V and 5 from J, leaving 12 bases between them. CDR1 SGHTA and CDR2 FQGNSA come from the germline V gene. CDR3 length equals 14 residues. CDR3 residues: CASSYSGLQNIQYF. The CDR3 coding sequence is TGTGCCAGCAGCTACTCCGGGCTCCAAAACATTCAGTACTTC.